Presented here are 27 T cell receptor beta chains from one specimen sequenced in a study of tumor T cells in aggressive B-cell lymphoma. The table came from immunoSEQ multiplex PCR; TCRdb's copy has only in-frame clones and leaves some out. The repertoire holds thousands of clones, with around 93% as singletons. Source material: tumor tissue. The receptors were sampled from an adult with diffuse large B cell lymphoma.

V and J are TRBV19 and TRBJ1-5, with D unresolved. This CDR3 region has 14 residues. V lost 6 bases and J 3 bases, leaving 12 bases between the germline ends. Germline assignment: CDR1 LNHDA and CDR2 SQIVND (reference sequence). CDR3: CASRSWQINQPQHF. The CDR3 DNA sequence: TGTGCCAGTAGGTCGTGGCAAATCAATCAGCCCCAGCATTTT. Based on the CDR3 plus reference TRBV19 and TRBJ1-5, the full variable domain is DGGITQSPKYLFRKEGQNVTLSCEQNLNHDAMYWYRQDPGQGLRLIYYSQIVNDFQKGDIAEGYSVSREKKESFPLTVTSAQKNPTAFYLCASRSWQINQPQHFGDGTRLSIL.

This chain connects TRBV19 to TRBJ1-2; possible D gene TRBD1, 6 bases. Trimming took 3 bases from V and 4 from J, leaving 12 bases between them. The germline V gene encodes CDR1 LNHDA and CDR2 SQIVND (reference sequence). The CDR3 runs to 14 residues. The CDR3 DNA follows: TGTGCCAGTAGTATGGGTGGACAGTCCTATGGCTACACCTTC. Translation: CASSMGGQSYGYTF. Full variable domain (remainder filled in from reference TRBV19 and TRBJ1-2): DGGITQSPKYLFRKEGQNVTLSCEQNLNHDAMYWYRQDPGQGLRLIYYSQIVNDFQKGDIAEGYSVSREKKESFPLTVTSAQKNPTAFYLCASSMGGQSYGYTFGSGTRLTVV.

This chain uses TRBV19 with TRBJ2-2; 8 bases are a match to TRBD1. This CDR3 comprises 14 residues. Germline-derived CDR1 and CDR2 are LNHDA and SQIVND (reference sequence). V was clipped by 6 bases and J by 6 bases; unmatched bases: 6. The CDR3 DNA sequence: TGTGCCAGTAGAGACAGGGGTTGGGCCGGGGAGCTGTTTTTT. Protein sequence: CASRDRGWAGELFF. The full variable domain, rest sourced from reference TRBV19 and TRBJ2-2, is DGGITQSPKYLFRKEGQNVTLSCEQNLNHDAMYWYRQDPGQGLRLIYYSQIVNDFQKGDIAEGYSVSREKKESFPLTVTSAQKNPTAFYLCASRDRGWAGELFFGEGSRLTVL.

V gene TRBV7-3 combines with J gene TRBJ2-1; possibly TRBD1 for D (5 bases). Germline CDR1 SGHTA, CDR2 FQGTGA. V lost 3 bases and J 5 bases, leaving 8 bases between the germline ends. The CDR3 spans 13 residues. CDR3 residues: CASSFQGDNEQFF. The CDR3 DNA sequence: TGTGCCAGCAGCTTTCAAGGGGACAATGAGCAGTTCTTC.

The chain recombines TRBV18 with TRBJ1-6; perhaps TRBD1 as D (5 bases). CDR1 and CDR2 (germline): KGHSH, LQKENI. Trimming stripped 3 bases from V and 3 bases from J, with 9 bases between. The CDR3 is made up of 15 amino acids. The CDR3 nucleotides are TGTGCCAGCTCACCGCGGGGCGACTATAATTCACCCCTCCACTTT. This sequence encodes CASSPRGDYNSPLHF.

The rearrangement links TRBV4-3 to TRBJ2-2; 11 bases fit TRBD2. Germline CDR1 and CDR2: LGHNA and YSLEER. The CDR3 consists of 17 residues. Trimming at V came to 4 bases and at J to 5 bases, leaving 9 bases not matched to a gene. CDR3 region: CASSPLAGGPGTGELFF. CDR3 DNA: TGCGCCAGCAGCCCCTTAGCGGGGGGGCCGGGGACCGGGGAGCTGTTTTTT.

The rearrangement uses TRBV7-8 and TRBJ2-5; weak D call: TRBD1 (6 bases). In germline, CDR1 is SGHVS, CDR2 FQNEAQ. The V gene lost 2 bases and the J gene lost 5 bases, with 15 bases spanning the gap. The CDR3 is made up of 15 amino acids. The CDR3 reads CASSLITGRGETQYF. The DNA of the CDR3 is TGTGCCAGCAGCTTAATAACAGGGCGCGGGGAGACCCAGTACTTC.

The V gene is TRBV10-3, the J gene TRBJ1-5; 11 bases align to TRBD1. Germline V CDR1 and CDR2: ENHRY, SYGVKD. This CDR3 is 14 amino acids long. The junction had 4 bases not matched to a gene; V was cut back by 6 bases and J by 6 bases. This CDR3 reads CAIRGQGETQPQHF. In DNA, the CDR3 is TGTGCCATCAGGGGACAGGGGGAGACTCAGCCCCAGCATTTT.

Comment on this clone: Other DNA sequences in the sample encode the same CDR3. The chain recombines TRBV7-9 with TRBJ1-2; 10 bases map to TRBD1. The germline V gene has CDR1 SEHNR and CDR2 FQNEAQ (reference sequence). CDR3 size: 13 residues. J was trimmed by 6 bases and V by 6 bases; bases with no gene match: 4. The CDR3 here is CASSFGTGDGYTF. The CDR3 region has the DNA TGTGCCAGCAGTTTCGGGACAGGGGATGGCTACACCTTC. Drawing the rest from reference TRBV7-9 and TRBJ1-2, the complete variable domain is DTGVSQNPRHKITKRGQNVTFRCDPISEHNRLYWYRQTLGQGPEFLTYFQNEAQLEKSRLLSDRFSAERPKGSFSTLEIQRTEQGDSAMYLCASSFGTGDGYTFGSGTRLTVV.

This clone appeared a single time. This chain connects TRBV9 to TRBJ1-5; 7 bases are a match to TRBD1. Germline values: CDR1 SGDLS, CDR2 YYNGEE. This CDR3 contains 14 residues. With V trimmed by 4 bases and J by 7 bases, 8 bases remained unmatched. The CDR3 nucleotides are TGTGCCAGCAGCACGACAGGGAGCGGGCAGCCCCAGCATTTT. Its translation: CASSTTGSGQPQHF.

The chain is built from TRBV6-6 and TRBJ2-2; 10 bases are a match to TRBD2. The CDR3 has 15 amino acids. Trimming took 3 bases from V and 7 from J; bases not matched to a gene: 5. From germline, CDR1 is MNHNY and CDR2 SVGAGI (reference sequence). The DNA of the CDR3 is TGTGCCAGCAGTTATCCCGGGACTAGCGACGGGGAGCTGTTTTTT. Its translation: CASSYPGTSDGELFF.

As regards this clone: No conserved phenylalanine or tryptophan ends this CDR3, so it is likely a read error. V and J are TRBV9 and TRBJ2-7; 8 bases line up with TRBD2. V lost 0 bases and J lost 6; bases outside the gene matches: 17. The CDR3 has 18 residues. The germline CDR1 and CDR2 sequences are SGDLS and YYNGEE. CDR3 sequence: CASSVATGGAGVGAEQYS. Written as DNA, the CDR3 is TGTGCCAGCAGCGTAGCTACCGGGGGAGCGGGAGTAGGGGCCGAGCAGTACTCC.

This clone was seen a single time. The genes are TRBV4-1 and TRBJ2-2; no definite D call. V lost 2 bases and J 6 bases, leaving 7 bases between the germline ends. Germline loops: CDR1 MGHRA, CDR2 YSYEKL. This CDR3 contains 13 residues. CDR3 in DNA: TGCGCCAGCAGCCAAAGCCAGGCCGGGGAGCTGTTTTTT. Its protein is CASSQSQAGELFF.

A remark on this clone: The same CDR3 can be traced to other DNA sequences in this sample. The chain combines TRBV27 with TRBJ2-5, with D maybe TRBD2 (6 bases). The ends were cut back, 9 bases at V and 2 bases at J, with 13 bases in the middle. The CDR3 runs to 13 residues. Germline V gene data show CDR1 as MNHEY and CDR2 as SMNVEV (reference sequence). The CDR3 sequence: CARSSGGQETQYF. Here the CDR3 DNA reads TGTGCCAGGAGTAGTGGGGGGCAAGAGACCCAGTACTTC.

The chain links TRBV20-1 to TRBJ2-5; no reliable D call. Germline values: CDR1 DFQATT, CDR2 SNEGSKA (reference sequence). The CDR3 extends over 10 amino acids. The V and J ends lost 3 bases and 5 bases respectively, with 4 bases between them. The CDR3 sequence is CSASEETQYF. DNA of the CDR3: TGCAGTGCTAGTGAGGAGACCCAGTACTTC.

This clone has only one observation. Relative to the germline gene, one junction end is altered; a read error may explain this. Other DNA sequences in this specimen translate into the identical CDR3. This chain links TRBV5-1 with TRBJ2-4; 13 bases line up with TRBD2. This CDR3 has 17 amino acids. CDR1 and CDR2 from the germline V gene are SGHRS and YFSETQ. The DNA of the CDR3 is TGCGCCAGCAGCTTGGCCGGACTAGCGGGGGCCGGGGACATTCAATACTTC. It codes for CASSLAGLAGAGDIQYF.

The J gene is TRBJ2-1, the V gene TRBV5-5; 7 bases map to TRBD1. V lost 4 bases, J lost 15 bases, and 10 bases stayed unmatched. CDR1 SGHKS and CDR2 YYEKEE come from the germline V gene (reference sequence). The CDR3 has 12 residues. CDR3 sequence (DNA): TGTGCCAGCAGCGACGACGGGGACAGCGTGTTCTTC. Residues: CASSDDGDSVFF.

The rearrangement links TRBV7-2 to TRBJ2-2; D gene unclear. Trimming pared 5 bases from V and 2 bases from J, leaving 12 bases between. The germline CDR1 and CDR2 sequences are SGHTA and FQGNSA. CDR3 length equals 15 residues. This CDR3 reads CASSLLSGNTGELFF. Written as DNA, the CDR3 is TGTGCCAGCAGCCTACTTAGTGGTAACACCGGGGAGCTGTTTTTT.

In nucleotides, the CDR3 is TGTGCCAGTAGTATAAACAGGGGTCAGACTGAAGCTTTCTTT. Residues: CASSINRGQTEAFF. J is TRBJ1-1 and V is TRBV19; TRBD1 matches 7 bases. The germline CDR1 and CDR2 sequences are LNHDA and SQIVND (reference sequence). The CDR3 is 14 residues long. J gave up 5 bases and V 2 bases, and 5 bases lay outside the gene matches. Complete variable domain (other parts from reference TRBV19 and TRBJ1-1): DGGITQSPKYLFRKEGQNVTLSCEQNLNHDAMYWYRQDPGQGLRLIYYSQIVNDFQKGDIAEGYSVSREKKESFPLTVTSAQKNPTAFYLCASSINRGQTEAFFGQGTRLTVV.

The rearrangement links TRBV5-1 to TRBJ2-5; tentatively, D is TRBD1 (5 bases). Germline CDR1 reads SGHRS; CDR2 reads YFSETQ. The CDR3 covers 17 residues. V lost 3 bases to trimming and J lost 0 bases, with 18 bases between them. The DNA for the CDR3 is TGCGCCAGCAGCTACAGGCCGGGTCCGCCTTACCAAGAGACCCAGTACTTC. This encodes CASSYRPGPPYQETQYF.

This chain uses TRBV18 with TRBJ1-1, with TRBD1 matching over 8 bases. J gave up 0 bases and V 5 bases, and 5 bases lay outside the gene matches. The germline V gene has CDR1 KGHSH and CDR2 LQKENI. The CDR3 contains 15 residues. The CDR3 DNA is TGTGCCAGCTCAATAGGACAGGGAATGAACACTGAAGCTTTCTTT. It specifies CASSIGQGMNTEAFF.

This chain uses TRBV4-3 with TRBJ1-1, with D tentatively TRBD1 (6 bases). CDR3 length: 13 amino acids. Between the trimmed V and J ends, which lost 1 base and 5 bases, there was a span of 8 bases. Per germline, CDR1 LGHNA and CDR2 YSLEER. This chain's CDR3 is CASSQARGTEAFF. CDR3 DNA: TGCGCCAGCAGCCAAGCCAGGGGAACTGAAGCTTTCTTT.

The CDR3 region is CASSRTGFGYTF. The CDR3 DNA sequence: TGTGCCAGCAGTCGAACAGGGTTTGGCTACACCTTC. The J gene is TRBJ1-2, the V gene TRBV27; D is possibly TRBD1 (6 bases). With 5 bases removed from V and 7 bases from J, the gap between germline ends came to 11 bases. Germline V gene data show CDR1 as MNHEY and CDR2 as SMNVEV (reference sequence). The length of the CDR3 is 12 residues.

CDR3 coding DNA: TGTGCCAGCAGCTTAGGGCCTCTCTATGGCTACACCTTC. It translates to CASSLGPLYGYTF. J is TRBJ1-2 and V is TRBV7-9; D unresolved. Germline V lookup: CDR1 SEHNR, CDR2 FQNEAQ (reference sequence). The CDR3 runs to 13 residues. The ends were cut back, 1 base at V and 4 bases at J, with 7 bases in the middle.

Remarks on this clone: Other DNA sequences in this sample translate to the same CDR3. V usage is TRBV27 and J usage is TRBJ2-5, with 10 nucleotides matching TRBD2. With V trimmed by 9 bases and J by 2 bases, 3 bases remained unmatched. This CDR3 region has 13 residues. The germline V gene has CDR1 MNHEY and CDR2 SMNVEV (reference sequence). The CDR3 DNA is TGTGCCAGGAGTAGCGGGGGGCAAGAGACCCAGTACTTC. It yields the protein CARSSGGQETQYF.

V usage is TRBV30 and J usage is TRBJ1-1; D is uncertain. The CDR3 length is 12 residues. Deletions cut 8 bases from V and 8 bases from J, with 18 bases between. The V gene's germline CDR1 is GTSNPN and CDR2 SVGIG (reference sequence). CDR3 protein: CALPVGVREAFF. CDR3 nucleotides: TGTGCCCTCCCGGTGGGCGTTAGGGAAGCTTTCTTT. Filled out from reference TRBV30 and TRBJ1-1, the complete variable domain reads SQTIHQWPATLVQPVGSPLSLECTVEGTSNPNLYWYRQAAGRGLQLLFYSVGIGQISSEVPQNLSASRPQDRQFILSSKKLLLSDSGFYLCALPVGVREAFFGQGTRLTVV.

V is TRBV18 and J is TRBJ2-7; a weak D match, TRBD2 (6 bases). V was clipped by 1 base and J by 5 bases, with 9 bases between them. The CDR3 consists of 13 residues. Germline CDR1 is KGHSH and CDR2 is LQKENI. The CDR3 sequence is CASSPRRGDEQYV. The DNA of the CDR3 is TGTGCCAGCTCACCACGGAGGGGTGACGAGCAGTACGTC.